These 8 T cell receptor beta chains came from one sample sequenced in a study of cytomegalovirus exposure and HLA in healthy donors. The PCR had 60 Vbeta and 13 Jbeta primers. Assay used: immunoSEQ multiplex PCR; TCRdb lists only in-frame clones, some missing. The sample consists of some 160,000 clones, roughly 9.4% of them appearing once. Sequencing used PBMCs. The receptors were gathered from a male donor in good health and CMV-seronegative.

The chain couples TRBV6-1 to TRBJ2-2; 12 nucleotides match TRBD1. The CDR3 runs 16 residues. CDR1 and CDR2 from the germline V gene are MNHNS and SASEGT. Trimming cost V 3 bases and J 4 bases; bases outside gene matches: 3. The chain's CDR3 is CASSEGQGAGTGELFF. In DNA form, the CDR3 reads TGTGCCAGCAGTGAGGGACAGGGGGCGGGCACCGGGGAGCTGTTTTTT.

This chain links TRBV4-2 with TRBJ2-5; D is perhaps TRBD2 (5 bases). Germline V gene lookup returns CDR1 LGHNA and CDR2 YNFKEQ. Trimming shortened V by 0 bases and J by 2 bases, and 10 bases separated the two germline ends. CDR3 length: 15 amino acids. CDR3 loop: CASSQDERDQETQYF. In DNA, the CDR3 is TGTGCCAGCAGCCAAGATGAGAGGGATCAAGAGACCCAGTACTTC.

This clone was counted only a few times. V is TRBV27 and J is TRBJ2-7; 7 nucleotides agree with TRBD1. The CDR3 totals 15 residues. With V trimmed by 2 bases and J by 6 bases, 10 bases remained unmatched. Germline V gene data show CDR1 as MNHEY and CDR2 as SMNVEV (reference sequence). DNA for the CDR3: TGTGCCAGCAGTTTAGCCCGAACAGGGGTAGGCGAGCAGTACTTC. Its protein product is CASSLARTGVGEQYF.

The chain couples TRBV28 to TRBJ1-4, with D perhaps TRBD1 (5 bases). The germline V gene encodes CDR1 MDHEN and CDR2 SYDVKM. The CDR3 length is 16 residues. The V end was cut by 8 bases, the J end by 7 bases, with 23 bases between. In DNA, the CDR3 is TGTGCCAGCCTCGGGGGGGAGGGAAAGAGGGTTGAAAAACTGTTTTTT. Its protein product is CASLGGEGKRVEKLFF.

In its sample, this clone was seen a few times. Written as DNA, the CDR3 is TGCGCCAGCAGCCAACATCCTAGTGGGACAGGGGGAGAGTATGGCTACACCTTC. Protein: CASSQHPSGTGGEYGYTF. The gene calls are TRBV4-1 and TRBJ1-2, with TRBD1 matching 11 bases. After removal of 2 bases from V and 5 bases from J, the junction contained 13 bases not matched to a gene. CDR1 is MGHRA, CDR2 YSYEKL, per germline. This CDR3 is 18 amino acids long.

This clone was observed a few times. This sequence joins TRBV6-6 and TRBJ2-7; tentatively, D is TRBD2 (5 bases). The CDR3 has 14 amino acids. V was pared by 0 bases and J by 7 bases, with 13 bases between. Germline CDR1 MNHNY, CDR2 SVGAGI (reference sequence). The CDR3 protein is CASSYSRGAWEQYF. The CDR3 DNA follows: TGTGCCAGCAGTTACTCCCGGGGAGCATGGGAGCAGTACTTC.

A few counts support this clone. This sequence joins TRBV18 and TRBJ1-1, with D possibly being TRBD1 (5 bases). Trimming left V 3 bases short and J 5 bases short, with 13 bases between. The V gene's germline CDR1 is KGHSH and CDR2 LQKENI. The CDR3 totals 14 residues. In nucleotides, the CDR3 is TGTGCCAGCTCACCCGGTTGGGGGAGGACTGAAGCTTTCTTT. This sequence encodes CASSPGWGRTEAFF.

The V gene is TRBV28, the J gene TRBJ2-7; 10 bases line up with TRBD2. The germline gives CDR1 MDHEN, CDR2 SYDVKM. This CDR3 spans 14 amino acids. The V gene end was trimmed by 6 bases and the J gene end by 5 bases; junction bases not matched to a gene: 7. The CDR3 loop is CASSYPGTSDEQYF. For the CDR3, the DNA is TGTGCCAGCAGCTACCCCGGGACTAGCGACGAGCAGTACTTC. The whole variable domain, filled in from reference TRBV28 and TRBJ2-7, reads DVKVTQSSRYLVKRTGEKVFLECVQDMDHENMFWYRQDPGLGLRLIYFSYDVKMKEKGDIPEGYSVSREKKERFSLILESASTNQTSMYLCASSYPGTSDEQYFGPGTRLTVT.